This is a list of T cell receptor beta chains from one sample in a study of neoadjuvant nivolumab and ipilimumab in lung cancer. TCRdb's copy holds only in-frame clones and misses some; the assay was immunoSEQ multiplex PCR. The data show roughly 5,200 clones, 91% seen once. The sample in question was blood, obtained after neoadjuvant nivolumab, alone or with ipilimumab, at or shortly before surgery. The receptors shown here come from an adult with non-small cell lung cancer. Some clones in this sample may be carry-over from other donors' samples. Both conserved end residues are part of each CDR3. The order of the fields is clone size, V gene, J gene, D gene, CDR3 DNA, CDR3 protein. The D gene is left open where the match is weak. Some rows mark clone size as missing; the rest say once, few, many or name a class of expanded clone.

abundance: -; v_gene: TRBV7-9; j_gene: TRBJ2-1; d_gene: -; CDR3nt: TGTGCCAGCAGCCCGGGACAATACAATGAGCAGTTCTTC; CDR3aa: CASSPGQYNEQFF
abundance: -; v_gene: TRBV10-3; j_gene: TRBJ2-7; d_gene: -; CDR3nt: TGTGCCATCACCGGACAGTTTGGAAACGAGCAGTACTTC; CDR3aa: CAITGQFGNEQYF
abundance: -; v_gene: TRBV29-1; j_gene: TRBJ1-1; d_gene: -; CDR3nt: TGCAGCGTTGAGGTGACGGACACTGAAGCTTTCTTT; CDR3aa: CSVEVTDTEAFF
abundance: -; v_gene: TRBV5-4; j_gene: TRBJ2-1; d_gene: -; CDR3nt: TGTGCCAGCAGTCTTATTGGGGTGAGGTCCTACAATGAGCAGTTCTTC; CDR3aa: CASSLIGVRSYNEQFF
abundance: -; v_gene: TRBV27; j_gene: TRBJ2-7; d_gene: -; CDR3nt: TGTGCCAGCAGTTTTTTGGGGGCCTACGAGCAGTACTTC; CDR3aa: CASSFLGAYEQYF
abundance: -; v_gene: TRBV15; j_gene: TRBJ2-4; d_gene: -; CDR3nt: TGTGCCACCAGCGAGGACAGACGGGGCAAAAACATTCAGTACTTC; CDR3aa: CATSEDRRGKNIQYF
abundance: few; v_gene: TRBV14; j_gene: TRBJ1-2; d_gene: -; CDR3nt: TGTGCCAGCAGTGGGGGGAAGGGGCGCTGGAACTATGGCTACACCTTC; CDR3aa: CASSGGKGRWNYGYTF
abundance: -; v_gene: TRBV18; j_gene: TRBJ1-5; d_gene: -; CDR3nt: TGTGCCAGCTCATTCTCCTCAGGGTCCTATAGCAATCAGCCCCAGCATTTT; CDR3aa: CASSFSSGSYSNQPQHF
abundance: -; v_gene: TRBV10-1; j_gene: TRBJ1-5; d_gene: -; CDR3nt: TGCGCCAGCAGTGAGGGTGGGCAGCGTAGCAATCAGCCCCAGCATTTT; CDR3aa: CASSEGGQRSNQPQHF
abundance: -; v_gene: TRBV7-9; j_gene: TRBJ2-7; d_gene: -; CDR3nt: TGTGCCAGCAGCCCTTTCACTCTCTCCTACGAGCAGTACTTC; CDR3aa: CASSPFTLSYEQYF
abundance: -; v_gene: TRBV7-9; j_gene: TRBJ2-3; d_gene: -; CDR3nt: TGTGCCACGGATAGCGGAAGCACAGATACGCAGTATTTT; CDR3aa: CATDSGSTDTQYF
abundance: -; v_gene: TRBV19; j_gene: TRBJ2-2; d_gene: -; CDR3nt: TGTGCCAGTAGCAACCTCCCAAGGGGCACCGGGGAGCTGTTTTTT; CDR3aa: CASSNLPRGTGELFF
abundance: -; v_gene: TRBV11-1; j_gene: TRBJ2-1; d_gene: -; CDR3nt: TGTGCCAGCAGCTCGACTCTTGAGCAGTTCTTC; CDR3aa: CASSSTLEQFF
abundance: -; v_gene: TRBV7-2; j_gene: TRBJ2-2; d_gene: TRBD1; CDR3nt: TGTGCCAGCAGCCGGACAGGGCCCACCGGGGAGCTGTTTTTT; CDR3aa: CASSRTGPTGELFF
abundance: once; v_gene: TRBV18; j_gene: TRBJ2-1; d_gene: TRBD2; CDR3nt: TGTGCCAGCTCACCGGAGGGAGGGAGGGCTACAAGCTCCTACAATGAGCAGTTCTTC; CDR3aa: CASSPEGGRATSSYNEQFF
abundance: -; v_gene: TRBV10-3; j_gene: TRBJ2-7; d_gene: TRBD2; CDR3nt: TGTGCCACGCTTAAGCGGGAGGTCTCCTACGAGCAGTACTTC; CDR3aa: CATLKREVSYEQYF
abundance: -; v_gene: TRBV7-2; j_gene: TRBJ2-7; d_gene: -; CDR3nt: TGTGCCAGCAGCTTAATGGGAGGCGAGCAGTACTTC; CDR3aa: CASSLMGGEQYF
abundance: -; v_gene: TRBV19; j_gene: TRBJ2-1; d_gene: TRBD2; CDR3nt: TGTGCCAGTAGTTCCCCCCTGACTAGCGGGAGCTACAATGAGCAGTTCTTC; CDR3aa: CASSSPLTSGSYNEQFF
abundance: -; v_gene: TRBV5-6; j_gene: TRBJ2-3; d_gene: -; CDR3nt: TGTGCCAGCAGCACGGGTTGGGATACGCAGTATTTT; CDR3aa: CASSTGWDTQYF
abundance: -; v_gene: TRBV5-1; j_gene: TRBJ1-1; d_gene: -; CDR3nt: TGCGCCAGCAGTCCAGGGGTAGGAGCTGAAGCTTTCTTT; CDR3aa: CASSPGVGAEAFF
abundance: -; v_gene: TRBV10-3; j_gene: TRBJ1-2; d_gene: -; CDR3nt: TGTGCCATCAGTGAGTCGAAGGACTATGGCTACACCTTC; CDR3aa: CAISESKDYGYTF
abundance: -; v_gene: TRBV2; j_gene: TRBJ2-1; d_gene: TRBD2; CDR3nt: TGTGCCGGGGAGGGCGACAATGAGCAGTTCTTC; CDR3aa: CAGEGDNEQFF
abundance: -; v_gene: TRBV19; j_gene: TRBJ1-1; d_gene: -; CDR3nt: TGTGCCAGTAGTATCGGGGTAGGTACTGAAGCTTTCTTT; CDR3aa: CASSIGVGTEAFF
abundance: -; v_gene: TRBV5-5; j_gene: TRBJ1-1; d_gene: -; CDR3nt: TGTGCCAGCAGTCTGGGGGGAGAGGGCACTGAAGCTTTCTTT; CDR3aa: CASSLGGEGTEAFF
abundance: -; v_gene: TRBV6-9; j_gene: TRBJ1-2; d_gene: -; CDR3nt: TGTGCCAGCAGTTATCCCGTTGGCTACACCTTC; CDR3aa: CASSYPVGYTF
abundance: once; v_gene: TRBV19; j_gene: TRBJ2-1; d_gene: -; CDR3nt: TGTGCCAGTAGTATAGGCGATTATGAGCAGTTCTTC; CDR3aa: CASSIGDYEQFF
abundance: -; v_gene: TRBV7-9; j_gene: TRBJ2-3; d_gene: TRBD1; CDR3nt: TGTGCCAGCAGCTCTCGGACAGGGGACACAGATACGCAGTATTTT; CDR3aa: CASSSRTGDTDTQYF
abundance: -; v_gene: TRBV5-1; j_gene: TRBJ2-3; d_gene: TRBD2; CDR3nt: TGCGCCAGCAGCCCGGGACGGGCGGGGGTAGCCACAGATACGCAGTATTTT; CDR3aa: CASSPGRAGVATDTQYF
abundance: -; v_gene: TRBV9; j_gene: TRBJ2-2; d_gene: -; CDR3nt: TGTGCCAGCAGCTTTTTGGGGGGCGCGAACACCGGGGAGCTGTTTTTT; CDR3aa: CASSFLGGANTGELFF
abundance: -; v_gene: TRBV11-2; j_gene: TRBJ2-7; d_gene: TRBD1; CDR3nt: TGTGCCAGCAGCCAGGGGACAGGGGGCTTCTACGAGCAGTACTTC; CDR3aa: CASSQGTGGFYEQYF
abundance: -; v_gene: TRBV9; j_gene: TRBJ2-6; d_gene: -; CDR3nt: TGTGCCAGCAGCGGGAGGGGCTGGGGTGACTCTGGGGCCAACGTCCTGACTTTC; CDR3aa: CASSGRGWGDSGANVLTF
abundance: -; v_gene: TRBV30; j_gene: TRBJ1-3; d_gene: TRBD1; CDR3nt: TGTGCCTGGAGAGCTACAGGGGAACGAAACACCATATATTTT; CDR3aa: CAWRATGERNTIYF
abundance: -; v_gene: TRBV30; j_gene: TRBJ2-3; d_gene: -; CDR3nt: TGTGCCTGGAGCGAGGGTGGGGGCACAGATACGCAGTATTTT; CDR3aa: CAWSEGGGTDTQYF
abundance: -; v_gene: TRBV5-4; j_gene: TRBJ2-3; d_gene: -; CDR3nt: TGTGCCAGCAGCCGGAGGGGAGGAGGGGGAACAGATACGCAGTATTTT; CDR3aa: CASSRRGGGGTDTQYF
abundance: -; v_gene: TRBV9; j_gene: TRBJ2-2; d_gene: TRBD1; CDR3nt: TGTGCCAGCAGCTTTTGGACAGGGACCAACACCGGGGAGCTGTTTTTT; CDR3aa: CASSFWTGTNTGELFF
abundance: -; v_gene: TRBV18; j_gene: TRBJ1-2; d_gene: -; CDR3nt: TGTGCCAGCTCACCACCCCGGGGGCGAAATGGTGACTATGGCTACACCTTC; CDR3aa: CASSPPRGRNGDYGYTF
abundance: -; v_gene: TRBV19; j_gene: TRBJ2-5; d_gene: -; CDR3nt: TGTGCCAGTAGTACGTGGGGGAAAGAGACCCAGTACTTC; CDR3aa: CASSTWGKETQYF
abundance: few; v_gene: TRBV7-9; j_gene: TRBJ1-4; d_gene: -; CDR3nt: TGTGCCAGCAGCCGCGGGACCGTTGTTGAAAAACTGTTTTTT; CDR3aa: CASSRGTVVEKLFF
abundance: few; v_gene: TRBV29-1; j_gene: TRBJ1-2; d_gene: -; CDR3nt: TGCAGCGTTGAAAGATCTAACTATGGCTACACCTTC; CDR3aa: CSVERSNYGYTF
abundance: -; v_gene: TRBV7-2; j_gene: TRBJ2-7; d_gene: TRBD2; CDR3nt: TGTGCCAGCAGCCCTAGCGGGGGGGCTAGCGGGATGAGGGGAGGAGTGTACTTC; CDR3aa: CASSPSGGASGMRGGVYF
abundance: -; v_gene: TRBV5-1; j_gene: TRBJ2-7; d_gene: TRBD2; CDR3nt: TGCGCCAGCAGCCACCAAGCGGGATCTCAGCGCGAGCAGTACTTC; CDR3aa: CASSHQAGSQREQYF
abundance: -; v_gene: TRBV11-2; j_gene: TRBJ2-7; d_gene: -; CDR3nt: TGTGCCAGCAGCCCCGCGGGGAACGAGCAGTACTTC; CDR3aa: CASSPAGNEQYF
abundance: -; v_gene: TRBV7-9; j_gene: TRBJ1-4; d_gene: -; CDR3nt: TGTGCCAGCAGCTTGACGGAGAATGAAAAACTGTTTTTT; CDR3aa: CASSLTENEKLFF
abundance: -; v_gene: TRBV5-4; j_gene: TRBJ2-7; d_gene: TRBD1; CDR3nt: TGTGCCAGCAGCCAAGATAACGGACAGGGGTGGCGGGAGCAGTACTTC; CDR3aa: CASSQDNGQGWREQYF
abundance: -; v_gene: TRBV9; j_gene: TRBJ2-2; d_gene: TRBD1; CDR3nt: TGTGCCAGCAGCGCCGGACAGGGATCGTCAGGGGAGCTGTTTTTT; CDR3aa: CASSAGQGSSGELFF
abundance: -; v_gene: TRBV29-1; j_gene: TRBJ1-2; d_gene: -; CDR3nt: TGCAGCGGGGATTCGGGGGGTGACCGATATGGCTACACCTTC; CDR3aa: CSGDSGGDRYGYTF
abundance: once; v_gene: TRBV30; j_gene: TRBJ2-5; d_gene: TRBD1; CDR3nt: TGTGCCTGGAGTAGGGGGCCAGGGGGTGAGACCCAGTACTTC; CDR3aa: CAWSRGPGGETQYF
abundance: -; v_gene: TRBV6-4; j_gene: TRBJ2-3; d_gene: TRBD2; CDR3nt: TGTGCCAGCCGGAGCGGGAACACAGATACGCAGTATTTT; CDR3aa: CASRSGNTDTQYF
abundance: -; v_gene: TRBV29-1; j_gene: TRBJ2-1; d_gene: TRBD2; CDR3nt: TGCAGCGTTGGGTCAGGGACTAGCTACCTCAATGAGCAGTTCTTC; CDR3aa: CSVGSGTSYLNEQFF
abundance: -; v_gene: TRBV5-5; j_gene: TRBJ2-2; d_gene: -; CDR3nt: TGTGCCAGCAGTCTAGAGCCGAGGGGCCACACCGGGGAGCTGTTTTTT; CDR3aa: CASSLEPRGHTGELFF
abundance: few; v_gene: TRBV29-1; j_gene: TRBJ2-7; d_gene: -; CDR3nt: TGCAGCGTCCCAGGGGATTGGTCCTACGAGCAGTACTTC; CDR3aa: CSVPGDWSYEQYF
abundance: -; v_gene: TRBV19; j_gene: TRBJ1-4; d_gene: TRBD1; CDR3nt: TGTGCCAGTAGTATCCCGACAGGGGAGGGTGAAAAACTGTTTTTT; CDR3aa: CASSIPTGEGEKLFF
abundance: few; v_gene: TRBV7-2; j_gene: TRBJ2-7; d_gene: -; CDR3nt: TGTGCCAGCAGCTGGAACGGGAGAAGAGCCTACGAGCAGTACTTC; CDR3aa: CASSWNGRRAYEQYF
abundance: -; v_gene: TRBV15; j_gene: TRBJ2-3; d_gene: TRBD2; CDR3nt: TGTGCCACCAGCGGAATGCTAGCGGGTCGCGCTAGCACAGATACGCAGTATTTT; CDR3aa: CATSGMLAGRASTDTQYF
abundance: -; v_gene: TRBV6-1; j_gene: TRBJ2-1; d_gene: -; CDR3nt: TGTGCCAGCAGCCGGGGGGACAGTCGCAATGAGCAGTTCTTC; CDR3aa: CASSRGDSRNEQFF
abundance: -; v_gene: TRBV30; j_gene: TRBJ1-5; d_gene: TRBD1; CDR3nt: TGTGCCTGGAGCGGACAGGCTAATCAGCCCCAGCATTTT; CDR3aa: CAWSGQANQPQHF
abundance: few; v_gene: TRBV6-5; j_gene: TRBJ2-7; d_gene: -; CDR3nt: TGTGCCAGCAGCGACCGATTGCCAGGCGAGCAGTACTTC; CDR3aa: CASSDRLPGEQYF
abundance: -; v_gene: TRBV19; j_gene: TRBJ1-4; d_gene: TRBD1; CDR3nt: TGTGCCAGTAGTTTACAGACAGGGGGATTTGAAAAACTGTTTTTT; CDR3aa: CASSLQTGGFEKLFF
abundance: -; v_gene: TRBV18; j_gene: TRBJ2-7; d_gene: TRBD1; CDR3nt: TGTGCCAGCTCATCTACCGGGACAGGGGGGTCCTACGAGCAGTACTTC; CDR3aa: CASSSTGTGGSYEQYF
abundance: -; v_gene: TRBV5-1; j_gene: TRBJ1-2; d_gene: -; CDR3nt: TGCGCCAGCAGCGTAGGAGGGGCAAGCTATGGCTACACCTTC; CDR3aa: CASSVGGASYGYTF